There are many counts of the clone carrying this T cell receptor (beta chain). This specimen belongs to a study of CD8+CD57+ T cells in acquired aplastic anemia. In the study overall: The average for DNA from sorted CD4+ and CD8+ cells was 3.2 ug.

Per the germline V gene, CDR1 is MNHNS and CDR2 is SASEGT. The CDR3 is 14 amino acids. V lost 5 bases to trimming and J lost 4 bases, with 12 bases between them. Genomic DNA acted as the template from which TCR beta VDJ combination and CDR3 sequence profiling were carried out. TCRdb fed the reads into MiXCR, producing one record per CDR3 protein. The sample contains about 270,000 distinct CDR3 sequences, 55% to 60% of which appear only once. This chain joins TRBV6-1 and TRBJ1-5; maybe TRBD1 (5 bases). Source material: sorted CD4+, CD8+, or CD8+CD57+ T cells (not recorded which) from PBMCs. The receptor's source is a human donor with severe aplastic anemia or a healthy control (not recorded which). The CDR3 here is CASSMTADNQPQHF. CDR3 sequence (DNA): TGTGCCAGCAGTATGACAGCGGATAATCAGCCCCAGCATTTT.